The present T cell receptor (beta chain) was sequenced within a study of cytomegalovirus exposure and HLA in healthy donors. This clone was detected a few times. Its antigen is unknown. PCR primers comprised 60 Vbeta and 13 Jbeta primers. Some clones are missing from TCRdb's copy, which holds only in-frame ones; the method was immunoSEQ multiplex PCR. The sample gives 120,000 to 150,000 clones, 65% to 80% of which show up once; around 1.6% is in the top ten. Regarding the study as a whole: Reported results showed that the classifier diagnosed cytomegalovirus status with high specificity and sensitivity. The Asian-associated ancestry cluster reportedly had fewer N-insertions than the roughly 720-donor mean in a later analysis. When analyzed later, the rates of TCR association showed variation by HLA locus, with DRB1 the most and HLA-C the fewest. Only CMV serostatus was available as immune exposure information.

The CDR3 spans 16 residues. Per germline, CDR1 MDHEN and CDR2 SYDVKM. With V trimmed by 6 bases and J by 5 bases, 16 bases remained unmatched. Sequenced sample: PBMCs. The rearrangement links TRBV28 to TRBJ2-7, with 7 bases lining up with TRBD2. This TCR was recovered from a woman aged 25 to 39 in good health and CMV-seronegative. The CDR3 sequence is CASSDPTSASKHEQYF. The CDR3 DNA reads TGTGCCAGCAGCGACCCCACTAGCGCCTCTAAACACGAGCAGTACTTC. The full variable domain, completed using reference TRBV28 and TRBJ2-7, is DVKVTQSSRYLVKRTGEKVFLECVQDMDHENMFWYRQDPGLGLRLIYFSYDVKMKEKGDIPEGYSVSREKKERFSLILESASTNQTSMYLCASSDPTSASKHEQYFGPGTRLTVT.